The source of this T cell receptor (beta chain) is a study of T cell repertoires in cytomegalovirus infection. Overall study: Newly reported HLA-C-restricted and thoroughly characterized HLA-B-restricted CMV epitopes were employed. Indications came from public TCR beta signatures; they pointed to CMV infection and to a matching HLA type.

Study observations and caveats: HLA-C-restricted CMV-specific TCR beta clonotypes prevailed in the ex vivo response.

Trimming cost V 8 bases and J 5 bases; bases outside gene matches: 16. Germline V lookup: CDR1 SGHTA, CDR2 FQGNSA. The CDR3 runs 17 residues. A single record per CDR3 protein comes from TCRdb applying MiXCR to the reads. The sample holds about 78,000 distinct CDR3 sequences, roughly 37% seen once. This clonotype was detected ten times or more. What it binds is unknown. The specimen comprised CD8+ T cells from cultured PBMCs, sampled from culture after CMV antigen stimulation. This TCR derives from a human donor in good health (CMV status not recorded). Some clones in this sample may be carry-over from other donors' samples. This chain connects TRBV7-2 to TRBJ1-4; the match to TRBD1 covers 8 bases. CDR3 protein: CASSTGTGKLLNEKLFF. Here the CDR3 DNA reads TGTGCCAGCTCGACCGGGACAGGCAAATTATTAAATGAAAAACTGTTTTTT.